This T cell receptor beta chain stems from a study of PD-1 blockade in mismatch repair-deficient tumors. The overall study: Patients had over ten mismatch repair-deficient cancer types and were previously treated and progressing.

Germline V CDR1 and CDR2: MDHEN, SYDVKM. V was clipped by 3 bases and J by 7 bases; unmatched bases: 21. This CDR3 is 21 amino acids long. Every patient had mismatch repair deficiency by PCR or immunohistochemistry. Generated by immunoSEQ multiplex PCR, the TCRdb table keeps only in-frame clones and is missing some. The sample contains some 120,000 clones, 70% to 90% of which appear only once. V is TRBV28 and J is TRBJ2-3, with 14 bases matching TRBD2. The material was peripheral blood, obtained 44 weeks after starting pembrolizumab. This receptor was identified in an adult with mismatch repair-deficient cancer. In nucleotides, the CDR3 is TGTGCCAGCAGTTTGAGGACCCACCTCGGACTAGCGGGAGGTTCTAGATATACGCAGTATTTT. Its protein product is CASSLRTHLGLAGGSRYTQYF. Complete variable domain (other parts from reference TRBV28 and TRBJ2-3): DVKVTQSSRYLVKRTGEKVFLECVQDMDHENMFWYRQDPGLGLRLIYFSYDVKMKEKGDIPEGYSVSREKKERFSLILESASTNQTSMYLCASSLRTHLGLAGGSRYTQYFGPGTRLTVL.